The 22 T cell receptor beta chains in this list originate from one sample, sequenced in a study of OX40 agonist ivuxolimab in advanced cancers. TCRdb's table, derived via immunoSEQ multiplex PCR, lists solely in-frame clones and lacks some. The sample has 55,000 to 70,000 clones, under 85% seen once. The sample consisted of CD4+ or CD8+ T cells sorted from blood, taken in a trial of the OX40 agonist ivuxolimab. The receptors derive from an adult with an advanced solid tumor such as melanoma, head and neck, liver or kidney cancer.

This sequence joins TRBV10-3 and TRBJ1-2; 12 nucleotides line up with TRBD1. Germline CDR1 is ENHRY and CDR2 is SYGVKD. The V segment lost 8 bases and the J segment 6 bases; nucleotides outside the gene matches: 4. The CDR3 has 13 amino acids. The CDR3: CAIGGTGGDGYTF. CDR3 in DNA: TGTGCCATCGGAGGGACAGGGGGCGATGGCTACACCTTC.

The DNA of the CDR3 is TGTGCCAGCACCGAGGGGGCAGGCTACACAGATACGCAGTATTTT. Translating it yields CASTEGAGYTDTQYF. The gene calls are TRBV2 and TRBJ2-3, with 7 nucleotides matching TRBD1. V shed 7 bases and J 2 bases; nucleotides not matched to a gene: 9. Per the germline V gene, CDR1 is SNHLY and CDR2 is FYNNEI. The CDR3 loop spans 15 amino acids.

The CDR3 DNA reads TGTGCCAGCAGCCAAGAGTCTACTCAAGAGACCCAGTACTTC. It translates to CASSQESTQETQYF. V usage is TRBV14 and J usage is TRBJ2-5, with unresolved D. Looked up from germline, CDR1 is SGHDN and CDR2 is FVKESK. Between the trimmed V and J ends, which lost 0 bases and 2 bases, there was a span of 7 bases. The CDR3 covers 14 residues. Full variable domain (outside the CDR3, taken from reference TRBV14 and TRBJ2-5): EAGVTQFPSHSVIEKGQTVTLRCDPISGHDNLYWYRRVMGKEIKFLLHFVKESKQDESGMPNNRFLAERTGGTYSTLKVQPAELEDSGVYFCASSQESTQETQYFGPGTRLLVL.

The V call is TRBV14, the J call TRBJ1-1, with TRBD1 identical over 7 bases. Germline assignment: CDR1 SGHDN and CDR2 FVKESK. The V gene end was trimmed by 4 bases and the J gene end by 12 bases; junction bases not matched to a gene: 11. The CDR3 loop spans 13 amino acids. CDR3 DNA sequence: TGTGCCAGCAGCCCTAACAGGGGTATTAGAACTTTCTTT. It encodes CASSPNRGIRTFF.

The V call is TRBV19, the J call TRBJ1-5, with a possible D match to TRBD1 (6 bases). The V gene's germline CDR1 is LNHDA and CDR2 SQIVND (reference sequence). V lost 4 bases to trimming and J lost 0 bases, with 19 bases between them. This CDR3 contains 18 residues. For the CDR3, the DNA is TGTGCCAGTAGTAGTATGGGGATACAGGGTGGTAGCAATCAGCCCCAGCATTTT. Its translation is CASSSMGIQGGSNQPQHF. The full variable domain, completed using reference TRBV19 and TRBJ1-5, is DGGITQSPKYLFRKEGQNVTLSCEQNLNHDAMYWYRQDPGQGLRLIYYSQIVNDFQKGDIAEGYSVSREKKESFPLTVTSAQKNPTAFYLCASSSMGIQGGSNQPQHFGDGTRLSIL.

The gene calls are TRBV6-5 and TRBJ1-1; D gene unclear. Germline assignment: CDR1 MNHEY and CDR2 SVGAGI. This CDR3 comprises 9 residues. Trimming shortened V by 6 bases and J by 7 bases, and 3 bases separated the two germline ends. The DNA of the CDR3 is TGTGCCAGCAGCCTTGAAGCTTTCTTT. As protein: CASSLEAFF.

This clone was seen only once. The V gene is TRBV6-1, the J gene TRBJ1-6, with D perhaps matching TRBD1 (6 bases). The CDR3 runs to 16 residues. Germline CDR1 and CDR2: MNHNS and SASEGT. V lost 1 base and J lost 7, with 14 bases in between. The CDR3 loop is CASSEVGGGSNSPLHF. The DNA of the CDR3 is TGTGCCAGCAGTGAAGTGGGGGGGGGCTCGAATTCACCCCTCCACTTT.

As to this clone: An end of the junction does not agree with germline; a read error may underlie this. The same CDR3 also results from other DNA sequences found in this sample. The chain joins TRBV5-4 to TRBJ1-2; D possibly corresponds to TRBD1 (5 bases). The CDR3 runs 13 residues. CDR1 and CDR2 (germline): SGHNT, YYREEE (reference sequence). The CDR3 DNA follows: TGTGCTAGCAGCGGGGGGGAGAAGTATGGCTACACCTTC. The encoded protein is CASSGGEKYGYTF.

The chain combines TRBV27 with TRBJ2-7; weak D call: TRBD2 (7 bases). Germline values: CDR1 MNHEY, CDR2 SMNVEV (reference sequence). CDR3 length: 15 residues. The germline V and J ends were trimmed by 3 bases and 3 bases, with 15 bases remaining between them. In nucleotides, the CDR3 is TGTGCCAGCAGTTTCCAGGCGGGGGCGTACTACGAGCAGTACTTC. It specifies CASSFQAGAYYEQYF.

This sequence joins TRBV29-1 and TRBJ1-4; unclear D gene. Germline CDR1 and CDR2: SQVTM and ANQGSEA. Trimming took off 4 bases at V and 4 bases at J, with 4 bases between the two ends. The CDR3 totals 11 residues. CDR3 nucleotide sequence: TGCAGCGTTGTTCTTAATGAAAAACTGTTTTTT. Translation gives CSVVLNEKLFF.

J is TRBJ2-5 and V is TRBV29-1, with D possibly matching TRBD1 (6 bases). The V and J ends lost 7 bases and 5 bases respectively, with 17 bases between them. The CDR3 length is 13 residues. CDR1 SQVTM and CDR2 ANQGSEA come from the germline V gene. As DNA, the CDR3 is TGCAGCGCCCGTTCCACAGGGATCGAGACCCAGTACTTC. This encodes CSARSTGIETQYF.

This clone was picked up one time. The V gene is TRBV7-3, the J gene TRBJ2-1; unclear D gene. There are 16 residues in the CDR3. Germline V CDR1 and CDR2: SGHTA, FQGTGA. Trimming left V 5 bases short and J 5 bases short, with 19 bases between. The CDR3 loop is CASSTSNSHIHNEQFF. CDR3 sequence (DNA): TGTGCCAGCAGCACCTCGAACAGCCACATCCACAATGAGCAGTTCTTC.

This chain uses TRBV30 with TRBJ1-6; TRBD1 is a possible D gene (6 bases). V lost 4 bases and J lost 10, with 14 bases in between. CDR3 size: 13 residues. Germline V gene sequence: CDR1 GTSNPN, CDR2 SVGIG (reference sequence). As DNA, the CDR3 is TGTGCCTGGACCCGACAGGCGGGCTCACCCCTCCACTTT. Protein product: CAWTRQAGSPLHF.

This chain uses TRBV6-5 with TRBJ2-7; 11 nucleotides line up with TRBD1. Germline trimming cut 6 bases from V and 2 bases from J; bases unmatched to any gene: 6. This CDR3 spans 15 amino acids. The germline V gene encodes CDR1 MNHEY and CDR2 SVGAGI. The CDR3 sequence is CASSPEGQGAYEQYF. The CDR3 DNA follows: TGTGCCAGCAGCCCGGAGGGACAGGGGGCCTACGAGCAGTACTTC.

The chain employs TRBV10-3 and TRBJ2-7; 7 positions match TRBD1. This CDR3 comprises 13 residues. The V and J ends lost 5 bases and 2 bases, in that order; junction bases with no gene match: 3. Germline lookup yields CDR1 ENHRY and CDR2 SYGVKD. As DNA, the CDR3 is TGTGCCATCAGTTCCGGGACAGCCTACGAGCAGTACTTC. This encodes CAISSGTAYEQYF.

This clone was seen just once. The chain joins TRBV6-4 to TRBJ2-1; D possibly corresponds to TRBD1 (5 bases). Trimming shortened V by 3 bases and J by 12 bases, and 15 bases separated the two germline ends. Germline values: CDR1 MRHNA, CDR2 SNTAGT. The CDR3 totals 13 residues. CDR3 region: CASSEGPIGLQFF. CDR3 in DNA: TGTGCCAGCAGTGAGGGGCCCATAGGGTTGCAGTTCTTC.

The V and J genes are TRBV11-3 and TRBJ2-5; 10 bases agree with TRBD1. Trimming took 6 bases from V and 7 from J; bases not matched to a gene: 11. This CDR3 contains 15 residues. CDR1 and CDR2 from the germline V gene are SGHNT and YENEEA. CDR3 sequence: CASRDPGQGLGTQYF. CDR3 nucleotides: TGTGCCAGCAGAGATCCGGGACAGGGGCTAGGGACCCAGTACTTC. Using reference TRBV11-3 and TRBJ2-5 for the parts outside the CDR3, the full variable domain is EAGVVQSPRYKIIEKKQPVAFWCNPISGHNTLYWYLQNLGQGPELLIRYENEEAVDDSQLPKDRFSAERLKGVDSTLKIQPAELGDSAVYLCASRDPGQGLGTQYFGPGTRLLVL.

J is TRBJ2-5 and V is TRBV9, with D tentatively TRBD1 (6 bases). The V end lost 2 bases, the J end lost 3 bases, and 8 bases lay between the germline ends. This CDR3 region has 13 residues. Germline V CDR1 and CDR2: SGDLS, YYNGEE. For the CDR3, the DNA is TGTGCCAGCAGCGTTAACAGGGAAGAGACCCAGTACTTC. Residues: CASSVNREETQYF.

The rearrangement uses TRBV4-3 and TRBJ2-1; no definite D call. Trimming left V 0 bases short and J 6 bases short, with 12 bases between. Per the germline V gene, CDR1 is LGHNA and CDR2 is YSLEER. The CDR3 loop spans 15 amino acids. CDR3 nucleotide sequence: TGCGCCAGCAGCCAAGACGCACGTGGCGGCAATGAGCAGTTCTTC. As protein: CASSQDARGGNEQFF.

The J gene is TRBJ2-3, the V gene TRBV7-8, with a tentative D call TRBD2 (7 bases). CDR1 is SGHVS and CDR2 is FQNEAQ in the germline V gene. V was shortened by 5 bases and J by 1 base, with 10 bases between the two germline ends. CDR3 length: 14 amino acids. CDR3 bases: TGTGCCAGCAGCCCGGGGGGCGGCACAGATACGCAGTATTTT. This gives the protein CASSPGGGTDTQYF.

The chain combines TRBV19 with TRBJ1-5, with 8 bases identical to TRBD1. Germline trimming cut 5 bases from V and 2 bases from J; bases unmatched to any gene: 8. The CDR3 has 16 amino acids. From germline, CDR1 is LNHDA and CDR2 SQIVND (reference sequence). CDR3 in amino acids: CASSVAGTGGNQPQHF. The CDR3 region has the DNA TGTGCCAGTAGTGTCGCTGGGACAGGAGGCAATCAGCCCCAGCATTTT. The full variable domain, with the rest looked up from reference TRBV19 and TRBJ1-5, is DGGITQSPKYLFRKEGQNVTLSCEQNLNHDAMYWYRQDPGQGLRLIYYSQIVNDFQKGDIAEGYSVSREKKESFPLTVTSAQKNPTAFYLCASSVAGTGGNQPQHFGDGTRLSIL.

The chain has TRBV7-2 and TRBJ2-1; no firm D call. This CDR3 contains 13 residues. Trimming stripped 1 base from V and 7 bases from J, with 8 bases between. The germline V gene has CDR1 SGHTA and CDR2 FQGNSA. CDR3 amino acids: CASSLGRRNEQFF. Here the CDR3 DNA reads TGTGCCAGCAGCTTAGGACGGAGAAATGAGCAGTTCTTC. Using reference TRBV7-2 and TRBJ2-1 for the parts outside the CDR3, the full variable domain is GAGVSQSPSNKVTEKGKDVELRCDPISGHTALYWYRQSLGQGLEFLIYFQGNSAPDKSGLPSDRFSAERTGGSVSTLTIQRTQQEDSAVYLCASSLGRRNEQFFGPGTRLTVL.